The entry below gives a single T cell receptor beta chain sequence along with its context. The antigen is not known. The data were taken from a study of T cell responses to AZD1222 COVID-19 vaccine. The method was immunoSEQ multiplex PCR; TCRdb's version includes in-frame clones alone and lacks a portion of them. The profile shows 90,000 to 120,000 clones, around nine tenths of them singletons. Overall study findings and caveats: Spike-specific TCR breadth and depth rose after two AZD1222 doses.

Combined were second doses at about 4 or about 12 weeks. CDR3 length: 16 residues. Germline CDR1 MNHEY, CDR2 SVGAGI. V shed 2 bases and J shed 0 bases, with 13 bases lying between them. The sequence came from an adult who received the AZD1222 COVID-19 vaccine. The starting material was peripheral blood, obtained 28 days after the second AZD1222 dose. The genes are TRBV6-5 and TRBJ1-2; D gene ambiguous. The CDR3 DNA reads as TGTGCCAGCAGTTACGTTGCAGGTCTTACTAACTATGGCTACACCTTC. This codes for CASSYVAGLTNYGYTF.